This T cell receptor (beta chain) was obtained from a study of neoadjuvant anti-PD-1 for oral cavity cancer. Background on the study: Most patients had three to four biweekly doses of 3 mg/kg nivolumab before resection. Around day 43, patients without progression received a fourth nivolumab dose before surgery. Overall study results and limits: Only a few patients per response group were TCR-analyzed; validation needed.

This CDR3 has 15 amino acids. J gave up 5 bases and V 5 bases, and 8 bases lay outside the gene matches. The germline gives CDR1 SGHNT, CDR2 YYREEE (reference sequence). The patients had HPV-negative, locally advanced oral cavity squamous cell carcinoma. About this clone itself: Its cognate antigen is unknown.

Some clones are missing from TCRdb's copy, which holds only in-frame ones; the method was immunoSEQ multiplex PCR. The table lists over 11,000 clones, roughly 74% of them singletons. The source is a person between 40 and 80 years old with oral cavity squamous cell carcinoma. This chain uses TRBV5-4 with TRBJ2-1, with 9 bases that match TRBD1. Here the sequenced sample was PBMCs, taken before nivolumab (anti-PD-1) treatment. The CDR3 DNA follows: TGTGCCAGCAGGTCGGACAGGGGCGGCCACAATGAGCAGTTCTTC. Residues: CASRSDRGGHNEQFF.